The 22 T cell receptor beta chains presented below share a single source sample, sequenced in a study of blood T cell repertoires in COVID-19. This table comes from immunoSEQ multiplex PCR, and its TCRdb copy is limited to in-frame clones, with some not included. Of fewer than 150,000 clones detected, roughly 85% appear once; the ten largest clones hold around 3.2%. Material for sequencing was peripheral blood. These receptors all stem from a man between 50 and 59 years old with acute or convalescent COVID-19.

In nucleotides, the CDR3 is TGTGCCTGGCGTACAGGGGGAAACACCATATATTTT. Translating gives CAWRTGGNTIYF. This chain joins TRBV30 and TRBJ1-3, with D tentatively TRBD1 (6 bases). There are 12 residues in the CDR3. V lost 5 bases and J 4 bases, leaving 9 bases between the germline ends. The germline gives CDR1 GTSNPN, CDR2 SVGIG (reference sequence).

The chain couples TRBV19 to TRBJ2-5, with 11 bases fitting TRBD2. The CDR3 is 15 residues long. The V gene's germline CDR1 is LNHDA and CDR2 SQIVND (reference sequence). Germline trimming cut 4 bases from V and 4 bases from J; bases unmatched to any gene: 5. The CDR3 region is CASSTLAGVRETQYF. The CDR3, as DNA: TGTGCCAGTAGTACACTAGCGGGGGTACGAGAGACCCAGTACTTC.

The chain is built from TRBV7-8 and TRBJ2-2, with D possibly matching TRBD1 (6 bases). Germline V lookup: CDR1 SGHVS, CDR2 FQNEAQ. CDR3 length: 14 amino acids. Deletions cut 5 bases from V and 2 bases from J, with 9 bases between. Written as DNA, the CDR3 is TGTGCCAGCAGCCCGGGACAAAACACCGGGGAGCTGTTTTTT. It codes for CASSPGQNTGELFF.

The J gene is TRBJ1-2, the V gene TRBV5-1; 8 bases are a match to TRBD1. V lost 4 bases to trimming and J lost 7 bases; unmatched junction nucleotides: 6. This CDR3 comprises 13 residues. From germline, CDR1 is SGHRS and CDR2 YFSETQ. CDR3 residues: CASSIDRGSGYTF. DNA of the CDR3: TGCGCCAGCAGCATCGACAGGGGCTCTGGCTACACCTTC.

V is TRBV18 and J is TRBJ2-7; 12 bases map to TRBD2. With V trimmed by 0 bases and J by 0 bases, 0 bases remained unmatched. The CDR3 is 16 residues long. From germline, CDR1 is KGHSH and CDR2 LQKENI. The CDR3 nucleotides are TGTGCCAGCTCACCACCGACTAGCGGGGGCTCCTACGAGCAGTACTTC. It yields the protein CASSPPTSGGSYEQYF. The variable domain in full, completed from reference TRBV18 and TRBJ2-7, reads NAGVMQNPRHLVRRRGQEARLRCSPMKGHSHVYWYRQLPEEGLKFMVYLQKENIIDESGMPKERFSAEFPKEGPSILRIQQVVRGDSAAYFCASSPPTSGGSYEQYFGPGTRLTVT.

The chain is built from TRBV6-5 and TRBJ1-5; perhaps TRBD1 as D (6 bases). The CDR3 covers 12 residues. V was clipped by 7 bases and J by 5 bases, with 9 bases between them. Germline CDR1 reads MNHEY; CDR2 reads SVGAGI. CDR3 nucleotides: TGTGCCAGCAAAGGGGGGGATCAGCCCCAGCATTTT. Encoded protein: CASKGGDQPQHF.

This chain connects TRBV9 to TRBJ1-1; 8 nucleotides match TRBD1. Trimming took 0 bases from V and 7 from J; bases not matched to a gene: 8. The germline V gene encodes CDR1 SGDLS and CDR2 YYNGEE. The CDR3 sequence is 15 residues long. The CDR3 coding sequence is TGTGCCAGCAGCGTAGTGCCAGGGGGCAGGAATGAAGCTTTCTTT. As protein: CASSVVPGGRNEAFF.

The V and J genes are TRBV6-4 and TRBJ1-2; no reliable D call. The V and J ends lost 3 bases and 1 base respectively, with 9 bases between them. This CDR3 has 14 amino acids. From germline, CDR1 is MRHNA and CDR2 SNTAGT. The CDR3 region is CASSESHLNYGYTF. DNA for the CDR3: TGTGCCAGCAGTGAGAGCCATCTTAACTATGGCTACACCTTC.

This CDR3 reads CASRSNGNQPQHF. CDR3 sequence (DNA): TGTGCCAGCAGGAGCAACGGCAATCAGCCCCAGCATTTT. This chain uses TRBV6-5 with TRBJ1-5; D is uncertain. V lost 6 bases and J 2 bases, leaving 8 bases between the germline ends. The CDR3 runs 13 residues. Germline V CDR1 and CDR2: MNHEY, SVGAGI.

A few counts support this clone. The rearrangement uses TRBV19 and TRBJ1-5; unclear D gene. Trimming pared 8 bases from V and 2 bases from J, leaving 31 bases between. The germline V gene encodes CDR1 LNHDA and CDR2 SQIVND (reference sequence). This CDR3 has 20 residues. CDR3 sequence reads: CASSQAERASRRARNQPQHF. DNA of the CDR3: TGTGCCAGTTCTCAAGCGGAACGGGCAAGCAGGAGGGCCCGCAATCAGCCCCAGCATTTT.

The chain couples TRBV18 to TRBJ1-5, with a weak D call TRBD1 (5 bases). Germline V gives CDR1 KGHSH, CDR2 LQKENI. The V gene lost 3 bases and the J gene lost 2 bases, with 11 bases spanning the gap. The CDR3 extends over 15 amino acids. The CDR3 reads CASSPTGIRNQPQHF. In DNA form, the CDR3 reads TGTGCCAGCTCACCTACAGGAATACGCAATCAGCCCCAGCATTTT.

The chain is built from TRBV18 and TRBJ2-2; 7 nucleotides agree with TRBD1. The CDR3 length is 15 residues. Germline-derived CDR1 and CDR2 are KGHSH and LQKENI. V lost 1 base to trimming and J lost 5 bases; unmatched junction nucleotides: 4. Here the CDR3 reads CASSPRDSLTGELFF. CDR3 DNA sequence: TGTGCCAGCTCACCACGGGACAGCCTTACCGGGGAGCTGTTTTTT. Looking up the rest from reference TRBV18 and TRBJ2-2 gives the full variable domain: NAGVMQNPRHLVRRRGQEARLRCSPMKGHSHVYWYRQLPEEGLKFMVYLQKENIIDESGMPKERFSAEFPKEGPSILRIQQVVRGDSAAYFCASSPRDSLTGELFFGEGSRLTVL.

This clone was seen a handful of times. The chain uses TRBV2 and TRBJ1-4; D is ambiguous. The CDR3 spans 13 residues. V was trimmed by 7 bases and J by 5 bases, leaving 11 bases between them. The V gene's germline CDR1 is SNHLY and CDR2 FYNNEI. The CDR3: CASMGAVNEKLFF. For the CDR3, the DNA is TGTGCCAGCATGGGAGCAGTGAATGAAAAACTGTTTTTT.

This clone was seen many times. The J gene is TRBJ2-1, the V gene TRBV28; 10 bases are shared with TRBD2. Germline V CDR1 and CDR2: MDHEN, SYDVKM. V trimming: 4 bases; J trimming: 0 bases; junction bases outside the gene matches: 18. This CDR3 comprises 21 residues. CDR3 loop: CASSSPFPGTSARYSYNEQFF. CDR3 sequence (DNA): TGTGCCAGCAGTTCCCCCTTTCCCGGGACTAGCGCACGATACTCCTACAATGAGCAGTTCTTC.

The chain is built from TRBV30 and TRBJ2-7; possibly TRBD1 for D (5 bases). The CDR3 consists of 12 residues. Germline V gene data show CDR1 as GTSNPN and CDR2 as SVGIG (reference sequence). Deletions cut 6 bases from V and 6 bases from J, with 15 bases between. The CDR3 bases are TGTGCCTGCGGCGACAGAACGTCCGAGCAGTACTTC. It is translated as CACGDRTSEQYF.

V usage is TRBV6-5 and J usage is TRBJ1-5; D remains unclear. Germline assignment: CDR1 MNHEY and CDR2 SVGAGI. The CDR3 spans 11 residues. V was cut by 8 bases and J by 7 bases, with 9 bases left in between. CDR3 coding DNA: TGTGCCAGCGGAGGCCGACAGCCCCAGCATTTT. Amino acids: CASGGRQPQHF.

V is TRBV7-9 and J is TRBJ2-7; 8 positions agree with TRBD1. The V segment lost 5 bases and the J segment 7 bases; nucleotides outside the gene matches: 4. CDR3 size: 12 residues. Per the germline V gene, CDR1 is SEHNR and CDR2 is FQNEAQ (reference sequence). CDR3 in amino acids: CASSLTGGEQYF. The CDR3 nucleotides read TGTGCCAGCAGCCTAACAGGGGGGGAGCAGTACTTC.

V usage is TRBV3-1 (or the pseudogene TRBV3-2) and J usage is TRBJ1-1; D might be TRBD1 (5 bases). Germline values: CDR1 LGHDT, CDR2 YNNKEL (reference sequence). CDR3 size: 16 residues. Trimming cost V 1 base and J 7 bases, with 19 bases left between them. CDR3: CASSQGVPTGRREAFF. CDR3 coding DNA: TGTGCCAGCAGCCAAGGGGTGCCAACAGGTAGGCGTGAAGCTTTCTTT.

V and J are TRBV4-2 and TRBJ1-5; no definite D call. Germline CDR1 LGHNA, CDR2 YNFKEQ. Deletions cut 0 bases from V and 5 bases from J, with 11 bases between. The CDR3 is 15 amino acids. The CDR3 DNA reads TGTGCCAGCAGCCAAGACTCCGTGGGCGATCAGCCCCAGCATTTT. Protein: CASSQDSVGDQPQHF.

This clone was detected only once. The rearrangement uses TRBV7-3 and TRBJ1-2; a weak D match, TRBD1 (5 bases). V was pared by 5 bases and J by 4 bases, with 17 bases between. Germline-derived CDR1 and CDR2 are SGHTA and FQGTGA. The CDR3 contains 15 residues. Written as DNA, the CDR3 is TGTGCCAGCAGCCTAAGCGCAGGGAAACCCTATGGCTACACCTTC. Translating it yields CASSLSAGKPYGYTF.

V gene TRBV30 combines with J gene TRBJ2-7; perhaps TRBD1 as D (5 bases). Germline V gives CDR1 GTSNPN, CDR2 SVGIG (reference sequence). This CDR3 region has 11 residues. V gave up 5 bases and J gave up 6 bases, with 11 bases separating them. Here the CDR3 reads CAWGAAFEQYF. Written as DNA, the CDR3 is TGTGCCTGGGGGGCGGCTTTCGAGCAGTACTTC.

V is TRBV10-3 and J is TRBJ1-1, with 7 bases lining up with TRBD1. The germline gives CDR1 ENHRY, CDR2 SYGVKD. With V trimmed by 0 bases and J by 1 base, 8 bases remained unmatched. This CDR3 is 17 amino acids long. CDR3 DNA sequence: TGTGCCATCAGTGAGTCGATGCCAGGACAGGCGAACACTGAAGCTTTCTTT. Its protein product is CAISESMPGQANTEAFF.